A selection of T cell receptor beta chains follows, all from one sample in a study of blood T cell repertoires in COVID-19. Only in-frame clones appear in the TCRdb table, and some are missing; sequencing was by immunoSEQ multiplex PCR. Among 200,000 to 300,000 clones listed, 86% were seen once. Sequencing used peripheral blood. The receptor set was obtained from a man aged 30 to 45 with active or convalescent COVID-19. CDR3s include the opening cysteine and the closing phenylalanine or tryptophan. The order of the fields is CDR3 protein, CDR3 DNA, V gene, J gene, D gene, clone size. D genes are given only for firm matches. The size entry is marked missing in some rows and otherwise reads once, few, many or a size class.

CDR3 protein: CASSQDFQGAYTEAFF
CDR3 DNA: TGCGCCAGCAGCCAAGATTTCCAGGGTGCGTACACTGAAGCTTTCTTT
V gene: TRBV4-3
J gene: TRBJ1-1
D gene: .
clone size: .

CDR3 protein: CASSALRGADEQYF
CDR3 DNA: TGTGCCAGCAGCGCGTTAAGAGGTGCTGACGAGCAGTACTTC
V gene: TRBV5-8
J gene: TRBJ2-7
D gene: .
clone size: .

CDR3 protein: CASSHQIGTKGQETQYF
CDR3 DNA: TGTGCCAGCAGCCATCAGATCGGGACTAAGGGCCAAGAGACCCAGTACTTC
V gene: TRBV3-1/TRBV3-2
J gene: TRBJ2-5
D gene: TRBD2
clone size: once

CDR3 protein: CASSMTGDFTTEAFF
CDR3 DNA: TGTGCCAGTAGTATGACAGGGGATTTTACCACTGAAGCTTTCTTT
V gene: TRBV19
J gene: TRBJ1-1
D gene: TRBD1
clone size: .

CDR3 protein: CASSFQNPYGYTF
CDR3 DNA: TGTGCCAGCAGTTTCCAGAACCCCTATGGCTACACCTTC
V gene: TRBV12-3/TRBV12-4
J gene: TRBJ1-2
D gene: .
clone size: .

CDR3 protein: CASSPATGRVLSYIQYF
CDR3 DNA: TGTGCCAGCAGTCCAGCGACCGGCAGGGTCTTGTCGTACATTCAGTACTTC
V gene: TRBV6-6
J gene: TRBJ2-4
D gene: .
clone size: .

CDR3 protein: CASSQEGQQNTEAFF
CDR3 DNA: TGTGCCAGCAGCCAAGAGGGACAGCAGAACACTGAAGCTTTCTTT
V gene: TRBV4-2
J gene: TRBJ1-1
D gene: TRBD1
clone size: .

CDR3 protein: CASSFFTNSYNEQFF
CDR3 DNA: TGTGCCAGCAGCTTTTTTACAAACTCCTACAATGAGCAGTTCTTC
V gene: TRBV7-2
J gene: TRBJ2-1
D gene: .
clone size: .

CDR3 protein: CASSTLFIRGRSEAFF
CDR3 DNA: TGTGCCAGCAGCACCCTTTTTATTAGGGGGAGATCTGAAGCTTTCTTT
V gene: TRBV3-1/TRBV3-2
J gene: TRBJ1-1
D gene: .
clone size: .

CDR3 protein: CASSPAGTDEKLFF
CDR3 DNA: TGTGCCAGCTCACCTGCAGGGACAGATGAAAAACTGTTTTTT
V gene: TRBV18
J gene: TRBJ1-4
D gene: TRBD1
clone size: few

CDR3 protein: CASSQVGLEGFEQYF
CDR3 DNA: TGTGCCAGCAGCCAAGTAGGACTTGAAGGTTTCGAGCAGTACTTC
V gene: TRBV3-1/TRBV3-2
J gene: TRBJ2-7
D gene: .
clone size: .

CDR3 protein: CASSFSGTGVYEQYF
CDR3 DNA: TGTGCCAGCAGCTTCTCCGGGACAGGGGTCTACGAGCAGTACTTC
V gene: TRBV27
J gene: TRBJ2-7
D gene: TRBD1
clone size: .

CDR3 protein: CASSHIQFQETQYF
CDR3 DNA: TGTGCCAGTAGCCATATACAGTTCCAAGAGACCCAGTACTTC
V gene: TRBV19
J gene: TRBJ2-5
D gene: .
clone size: .

CDR3 protein: CASSGRLVVRSYEQYF
CDR3 DNA: TGTGCCAGCAGCGGCCGACTAGTAGTTCGGTCCTACGAGCAGTACTTC
V gene: TRBV5-8
J gene: TRBJ2-7
D gene: .
clone size: .

CDR3 protein: CASRSGLAGGYSYNEQFF
CDR3 DNA: TGTGCCAGTAGATCTGGGCTAGCGGGGGGATACTCCTACAATGAGCAGTTCTTC
V gene: TRBV19
J gene: TRBJ2-1
D gene: TRBD2
clone size: .

CDR3 protein: CASLDGTGSSPLHF
CDR3 DNA: TGTGCCAGTCTGGATGGGACAGGGAGTTCACCCCTCCACTTT
V gene: TRBV6-5
J gene: TRBJ1-6
D gene: TRBD1
clone size: .

CDR3 protein: CASSPRQGDGNTIYF
CDR3 DNA: TGTGCCAGCAGCCCACGACAGGGGGATGGAAACACCATATATTTT
V gene: TRBV13
J gene: TRBJ1-3
D gene: TRBD1
clone size: once

CDR3 protein: CASSGGLAEAFF
CDR3 DNA: TGTGCCAGTAGCGGAGGGCTGGCTGAAGCTTTCTTT
V gene: TRBV19
J gene: TRBJ1-1
D gene: .
clone size: .

CDR3 protein: CTSSRSSGGLLTDTQYF
CDR3 DNA: TGCACCAGCAGCCGGTCGAGCGGGGGTCTCCTCACAGATACGCAGTATTTT
V gene: TRBV1
J gene: TRBJ2-3
D gene: .
clone size: .